A single sample is the source of the 3 T cell receptor beta chains below, sequenced in a study of T cell responses to AZD1222 COVID-19 vaccine. Generated by immunoSEQ multiplex PCR, the TCRdb table keeps only in-frame clones and is missing some. The sample holds some 140,000 clones, approximately 90% seen once. Sequencing was performed on peripheral blood, taken on day 0 of AZD1222 vaccination. The origin of the receptors is an adult in good health.

V gene TRBV5-4 combines with J gene TRBJ1-1, with no clear D. Germline V gives CDR1 SGHNT, CDR2 YYREEE (reference sequence). Trimming cost V 3 bases and J 1 base, with 7 bases left between them. The CDR3 consists of 13 residues. CDR3 protein: CASSYRENTEAFF. CDR3 DNA: TGTGCCAGCAGCTATCGGGAGAACACTGAAGCTTTCTTT.

The chain has TRBV27 and TRBJ2-1; 11 nucleotides align to TRBD2. The CDR3 length is 17 residues. Germline V gene sequence: CDR1 MNHEY, CDR2 SMNVEV (reference sequence). J gave up 7 bases and V 3 bases, and 11 bases lay outside the gene matches. In nucleotides, the CDR3 is TGTGCCAGCAGTTTCCTGGTTAGCGGGGGGGCCGGGAATGAGCAGTTCTTC. Translated, it gives CASSFLVSGGAGNEQFF.

The rearrangement links TRBV5-1 to TRBJ1-2; D is ambiguous. The V and J ends lost 0 bases and 9 bases respectively, with 9 bases between them. The CDR3 runs 12 residues. CDR1 and CDR2 (germline): SGHRS, YFSETQ. The CDR3 sequence: CASSLDRHRYTF. Here the CDR3 DNA reads TGCGCCAGCAGCTTGGATCGTCACCGCTACACCTTC. The full variable domain, rest sourced from reference TRBV5-1 and TRBJ1-2, is KAGVTQTPRYLIKTRGQQVTLSCSPISGHRSVSWYQQTPGQGLQFLFEYFSETQRNKGNFPGRFSGRQFSNSRSEMNVSTLELGDSALYLCASSLDRHRYTFGSGTRLTVV.